This entry lists 26 T cell receptor beta chains sequenced from one sample in a study of control samples from healthy donors and cancer patients. The assay was immunoSEQ multiplex PCR, and TCRdb's table has in-frame clones only and misses some. The repertoire holds about 120,000 clones, with 93% as singletons. The sequencing sample was made of blood. The receptors derive from a man younger than 40 in good health.

The V call is TRBV15, the J call TRBJ1-5; possible D gene TRBD1, 6 bases. The V gene's germline CDR1 is LNHNV and CDR2 YYDKDF (reference sequence). The CDR3 has 15 residues. V lost 0 bases, J lost 6 bases, and 12 bases lay in between. In nucleotides, the CDR3 is TGTGCCACCAGCAGAGATTGGGCAGGGGCTCAGCCCCAGCATTTT. Amino acid sequence: CATSRDWAGAQPQHF.

The V call is TRBV5-4, the J call TRBJ2-1; 10 bases align to TRBD1. From germline, CDR1 is SGHNT and CDR2 YYREEE (reference sequence). Trimming took 1 base from V and 8 from J; bases not matched to a gene: 12. The CDR3 covers 17 residues. The CDR3 here is CASSLMGQGPPRDEQFF. CDR3 bases: TGTGCCAGCAGCTTGATGGGACAGGGGCCCCCCAGGGATGAGCAGTTCTTC.

V usage is TRBV19 and J usage is TRBJ2-3; D is uncertain. Germline assignment: CDR1 LNHDA and CDR2 SQIVND (reference sequence). The CDR3 length is 13 residues. Between the trimmed V and J ends, which lost 6 bases and 1 base, there was a span of 8 bases. CDR3 bases: TGTGCCAGTAGCCTACTACGCACAGATACGCAGTATTTT. Protein sequence: CASSLLRTDTQYF.

The V and J genes are TRBV11-2 and TRBJ1-6; D remains ambiguous. The V gene's germline CDR1 is SGHAT and CDR2 FQNNGV. The CDR3 totals 15 residues. Trimming cost V 5 bases and J 8 bases, with 16 bases left between them. The CDR3 coding sequence is TGTGCCAGCAGCCCTCGATTCCGGGATTATTCACCCCTCCACTTT. It codes for CASSPRFRDYSPLHF.

The chain carries TRBV6-1 and TRBJ1-1; no definite D call. Trimming took 2 bases from V and 5 from J, leaving 9 bases between them. CDR1 and CDR2 (germline): MNHNS, SASEGT. This CDR3 region has 13 residues. The CDR3 DNA reads as TGTGCCAGCAGTGAACCTCGGCGAACTGAAGCTTTCTTT. Amino acid sequence: CASSEPRRTEAFF.

V is TRBV2 and J is TRBJ1-1, with D perhaps matching TRBD1 (6 bases). CDR1 is SNHLY and CDR2 is FYNNEI in the germline V gene. The V and J ends lost 3 bases and 10 bases respectively, with 24 bases between them. The CDR3 contains 16 residues. CDR3 in DNA: TGTGCCAGCAGTGATGATCTAGCTCTGGGGGCGGGTATAGCTTTCTTT. Translation gives CASSDDLALGAGIAFF.

This clone appeared a single time. The chain is built from TRBV6-5 and TRBJ1-1; D gene uncertain. Germline assignment: CDR1 MNHEY and CDR2 SVGAGI. Trimming stripped 9 bases from V and 0 bases from J, with 5 bases between. The CDR3 totals 11 residues. Here the CDR3 DNA reads TGTGCCAGTCCCGTGAACACTGAAGCTTTCTTT. This encodes CASPVNTEAFF.

The chain employs TRBV5-6 and TRBJ1-6, with D possibly matching TRBD1 (6 bases). The germline CDR1 and CDR2 sequences are SGHDT and YYEEEE. The V end lost 4 bases, the J end lost 9 bases, and 20 bases lay between the germline ends. The CDR3 is made up of 16 amino acids. Here the CDR3 DNA reads TGTGCCAGCAGCCCGAGGTCGCAGGGGTTAGTTTCACCCCTCCACTTT. Amino acid sequence: CASSPRSQGLVSPLHF.

This rearrangement joins TRBV10-3 to TRBJ1-2, with D possibly TRBD1 on 5 matching bases. The V gene's germline CDR1 is ENHRY and CDR2 SYGVKD. The CDR3 sequence is 14 residues long. Trimming cost V 10 bases and J 0 bases, with 15 bases left between them. CDR3 sequence: CATEKGQANYGYTF. The CDR3 DNA reads as TGTGCCACCGAAAAGGGGCAGGCTAACTATGGCTACACCTTC.

Here the CDR3 DNA reads TGCGCCAGCAGCTTGGGGCTGCTGAACACTGAAGCTTTCTTT. Translating it yields CASSLGLLNTEAFF. V is TRBV5-1 and J is TRBJ1-1; D not certain. Deletions cut 0 bases from V and 0 bases from J, with 6 bases between. This CDR3 has 14 amino acids. The germline V gene has CDR1 SGHRS and CDR2 YFSETQ.

CDR3: CASSDLHGQGFSWQYF. The CDR3 nucleotides read TGTGCCAGCAGTGACCTTCATGGACAGGGTTTTTCGTGGCAGTACTTC. The rearrangement joins TRBV6-1 to TRBJ2-7; TRBD1 matches at 8 bases. CDR1 is MNHNS and CDR2 is SASEGT in the germline V gene. J was trimmed by 9 bases and V by 3 bases; bases with no gene match: 16. The CDR3 is 16 residues long.

The chain employs TRBV11-3 and TRBJ2-1, with 10 positions matching TRBD2. Per the germline V gene, CDR1 is SGHNT and CDR2 is YENEEA. The CDR3 is 15 amino acids. Losses at the gene ends were 5 bases for V and 2 bases for J; bases not matched to a gene: 3. CDR3: CASSPLAGAYNEQFF. In DNA form, the CDR3 reads TGTGCCAGCAGCCCCCTAGCGGGGGCCTACAATGAGCAGTTCTTC.

The gene calls are TRBV2 and TRBJ2-5, with 15 bases lining up with TRBD2. The CDR3 is 17 amino acids. Germline-derived CDR1 and CDR2 are SNHLY and FYNNEI. The V and J ends lost 4 bases and 4 bases, in that order; junction bases with no gene match: 7. This CDR3 is CASSGGLAGGPRETQYF. The CDR3 DNA reads as TGTGCCAGCAGTGGCGGACTAGCGGGGGGGCCACGAGAGACCCAGTACTTC.

The rearrangement links TRBV6-5 to TRBJ1-5; 8 bases are a match to TRBD1. The V gene's germline CDR1 is MNHEY and CDR2 SVGAGI. Trimming removed 6 bases from V and 5 bases from J; junction bases left unmatched: 9. The CDR3 is 15 residues long. The CDR3 reads CASSSGTGGYQPQHF. In nucleotides, the CDR3 is TGTGCCAGCAGCTCCGGGACAGGAGGCTATCAGCCCCAGCATTTT.

V is TRBV14 and J is TRBJ2-3; weak D call: TRBD2 (5 bases). This CDR3 is built from 12 residues. CDR1 and CDR2 (germline): SGHDN, FVKESK. Trimming pared 7 bases from V and 5 bases from J, leaving 10 bases between. CDR3 protein: CASNFRGDTQYF. The DNA of the CDR3 is TGTGCCAGCAACTTCCGGGGAGATACGCAGTATTTT.

The J gene is TRBJ2-3, the V gene TRBV5-1; D perhaps matches TRBD2 (6 bases). Trimming took 4 bases from V and 1 from J, leaving 13 bases between them. CDR3 length: 15 residues. From germline, CDR1 is SGHRS and CDR2 YFSETQ. The CDR3 nucleotides read TGCGCCAGCAGCCCGGAGGGGTTTGGCACAGATACGCAGTATTTT. Its translation: CASSPEGFGTDTQYF.

CDR3 in amino acids: CASSLGTSGGALNEQFF. The CDR3 nucleotides are TGCGCCAGCAGCCTAGGGACTAGCGGGGGGGCATTGAATGAGCAGTTCTTC. The chain uses TRBV5-1 and TRBJ2-1, with 16 bases fitting TRBD2. The germline V gene encodes CDR1 SGHRS and CDR2 YFSETQ. V shed 4 bases and J 7 bases; nucleotides not matched to a gene: 8. This CDR3 is 17 amino acids long. Complete variable domain (other parts from reference TRBV5-1 and TRBJ2-1): KAGVTQTPRYLIKTRGQQVTLSCSPISGHRSVSWYQQTPGQGLQFLFEYFSETQRNKGNFPGRFSGRQFSNSRSEMNVSTLELGDSALYLCASSLGTSGGALNEQFFGPGTRLTVL.

The chain employs TRBV6-2 or TRBV6-3 and TRBJ2-2; weak D call: TRBD2 (6 bases). This CDR3 has 15 residues. V was cut by 6 bases and J by 0 bases, with 11 bases left in between. CDR1 MNHEY and CDR2 SVGEGT come from the germline V gene. Here the CDR3 DNA reads TGTGCCAGCAGCCCCACGGGGGCGAACACCGGGGAGCTGTTTTTT. Its translation: CASSPTGANTGELFF.

The chain links TRBV5-6 to TRBJ1-5, with 7 bases fitting TRBD1. The CDR3 contains 15 residues. The germline CDR1 and CDR2 sequences are SGHDT and YYEEEE. The trim removed 0 bases at V and 2 bases at J, leaving 2 bases unmatched. The CDR3: CASSLGQGGNQPQHF. The CDR3 bases are TGTGCCAGCAGCTTGGGGCAGGGGGGCAATCAGCCCCAGCATTTT.

This clone showed up just once. The CDR3, as DNA: TGTGCCAGCAGTTTCGACAGGGTTGGGACGGGCTACACCTTC. This encodes CASSFDRVGTGYTF. The chain uses TRBV13 and TRBJ1-2; TRBD1 matches at 7 bases. Trimming removed 6 bases from V and 8 bases from J; junction bases left unmatched: 12. CDR1 PRHDT and CDR2 FYEKMQ come from the germline V gene (reference sequence). The CDR3 loop spans 14 amino acids. The variable domain in full, completed from reference TRBV13 and TRBJ1-2, reads AAGVIQSPRHLIKEKRETATLKCYPIPRHDTVYWYQQGPGQDPQFLISFYEKMQSDKGSIPDRFSAQQFSDYHSELNMSSLELGDSALYFCASSFDRVGTGYTFGSGTRLTVV.

V usage is TRBV5-1 and J usage is TRBJ2-7; 8 bases line up with TRBD1. This CDR3 is built from 14 residues. Germline trimming cut 5 bases from V and 2 bases from J; bases unmatched to any gene: 6. CDR1 and CDR2 (germline): SGHRS, YFSETQ. CDR3 loop: CASRPDRGTYEQYV. In DNA form, the CDR3 reads TGCGCCAGCAGACCCGACAGGGGCACCTACGAGCAGTACGTC.

V is TRBV4-2 and J is TRBJ1-2; D not certain. The germline CDR1 and CDR2 sequences are LGHNA and YNFKEQ. CDR3 length: 13 amino acids. V was pared by 4 bases and J by 8 bases, with 14 bases between. The CDR3 DNA sequence: TGTGCCAGCAGCCCCCCGGGCTCCAGCGGCTACACCTTC. This gives the protein CASSPPGSSGYTF.

V usage is TRBV24-1 and J usage is TRBJ1-2, with 8 bases matching TRBD1. This CDR3 region has 15 residues. V trimming: 2 bases; J trimming: 4 bases; junction bases outside the gene matches: 5. Germline loops: CDR1 KGHDR, CDR2 SFDVKD. The CDR3 DNA is TGTGCCACCAGTGATTCGCACAGGGGGGGCTATGGCTACACCTTC. It encodes CATSDSHRGGYGYTF.

The chain joins TRBV5-1 to TRBJ2-2; 9 nucleotides line up with TRBD1. The ends lost 0 bases at V and 5 bases at J; junction bases unmatched: 11. The germline V gene encodes CDR1 SGHRS and CDR2 YFSETQ. The CDR3 covers 18 residues. CDR3 sequence reads: CASSLASGTGSQTGELFF. The CDR3 DNA reads as TGCGCCAGCAGCTTGGCCTCCGGGACAGGGTCACAGACCGGGGAGCTGTTTTTT.

V usage is TRBV28 and J usage is TRBJ2-7; D is ambiguous. The CDR3 runs 15 residues. Germline CDR1 reads MDHEN; CDR2 reads SYDVKM. V lost 6 bases and J lost 6, with 21 bases in between. CDR3 loop: CASRVRAGIQSEQYF. Here the CDR3 DNA reads TGTGCCAGCAGGGTCCGAGCAGGAATCCAAAGCGAGCAGTACTTC.

The rearrangement joins TRBV6-5 to TRBJ1-2, with 8 nucleotides matching TRBD1. Trimming took 4 bases from V and 7 from J; bases not matched to a gene: 11. The CDR3 consists of 15 residues. Looked up from germline, CDR1 is MNHEY and CDR2 is SVGAGI. CDR3 sequence (DNA): TGTGCCAGCAGTTCCCCGGCCTCAGGGGGCATTGGCTACACCTTC. Protein: CASSSPASGGIGYTF.